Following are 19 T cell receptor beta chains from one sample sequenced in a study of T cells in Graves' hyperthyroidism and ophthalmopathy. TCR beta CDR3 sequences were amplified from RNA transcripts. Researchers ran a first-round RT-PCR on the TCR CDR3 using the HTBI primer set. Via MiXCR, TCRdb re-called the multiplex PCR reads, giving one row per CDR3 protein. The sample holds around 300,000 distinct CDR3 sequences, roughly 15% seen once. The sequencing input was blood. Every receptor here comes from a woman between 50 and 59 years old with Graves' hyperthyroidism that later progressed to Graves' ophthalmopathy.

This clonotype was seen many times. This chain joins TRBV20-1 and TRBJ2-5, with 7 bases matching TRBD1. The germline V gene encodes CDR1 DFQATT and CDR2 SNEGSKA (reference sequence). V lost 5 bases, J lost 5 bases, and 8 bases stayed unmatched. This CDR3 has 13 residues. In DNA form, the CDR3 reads TGCAGTGCTCCCCGAGGGACAGAGGAGACCCAGTACTTC. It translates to CSAPRGTEETQYF.

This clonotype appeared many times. The CDR3 sequence: CASGTEGQSSYNEQFF. CDR3 bases: TGTGCTAGTGGCACCGAGGGGCAGAGCTCCTACAATGAGCAGTTCTTC. This chain joins TRBV12-5 and TRBJ2-1, with D perhaps matching TRBD1 or TRBD2 (5 bases each). The CDR3 totals 16 residues. V was trimmed by 6 bases and J by 0 bases, leaving 15 bases between them. The germline CDR1 and CDR2 sequences are LGHNT and FRNRAP.

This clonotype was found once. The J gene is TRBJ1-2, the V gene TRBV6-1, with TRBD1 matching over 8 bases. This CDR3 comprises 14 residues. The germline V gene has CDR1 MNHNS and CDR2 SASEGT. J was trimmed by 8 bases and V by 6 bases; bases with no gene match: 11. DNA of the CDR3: TGTGCCAGCAGACGCGAGGACAGGGATAGAGGCTACACCTTC. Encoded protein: CASRREDRDRGYTF.

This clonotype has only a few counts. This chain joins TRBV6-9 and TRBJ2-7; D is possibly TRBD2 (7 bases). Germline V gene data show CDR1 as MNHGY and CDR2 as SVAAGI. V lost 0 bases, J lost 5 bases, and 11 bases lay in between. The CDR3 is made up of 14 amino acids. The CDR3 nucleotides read TGTGCCAGCAGTTATTCCGGGGGGCAGGACGAGCAGTACTTC. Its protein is CASSYSGGQDEQYF.

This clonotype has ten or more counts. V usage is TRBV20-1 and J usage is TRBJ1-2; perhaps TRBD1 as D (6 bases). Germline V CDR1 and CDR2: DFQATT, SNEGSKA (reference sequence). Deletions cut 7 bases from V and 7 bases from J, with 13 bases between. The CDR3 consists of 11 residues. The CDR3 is CSGTDSSGYTF. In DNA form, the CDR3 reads TGCAGTGGGACAGACAGCTCTGGCTACACCTTC.

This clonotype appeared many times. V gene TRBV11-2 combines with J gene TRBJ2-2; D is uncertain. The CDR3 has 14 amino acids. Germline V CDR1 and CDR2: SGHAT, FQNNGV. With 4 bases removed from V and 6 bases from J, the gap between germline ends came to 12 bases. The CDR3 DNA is TGTGCCAGCAGCTCCCTGGACGTGCCCGGGGAGCTGTTTTTT. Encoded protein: CASSSLDVPGELFF. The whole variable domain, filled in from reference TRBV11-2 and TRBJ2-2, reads EAGVAQSPRYKIIEKRQSVAFWCNPISGHATLYWYQQILGQGPKLLIQFQNNGVVDDSQLPKDRFSAERLKGVDSTLKIQPAKLEDSAVYLCASSSLDVPGELFFGEGSRLTVL.

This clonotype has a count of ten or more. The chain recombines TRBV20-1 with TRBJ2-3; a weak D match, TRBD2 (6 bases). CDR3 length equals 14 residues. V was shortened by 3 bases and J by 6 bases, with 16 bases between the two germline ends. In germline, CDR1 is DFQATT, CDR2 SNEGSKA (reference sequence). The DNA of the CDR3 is TGCAGTGCTAGTGTCGTGGATGGGAGGGATACGCAGTATTTT. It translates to CSASVVDGRDTQYF.

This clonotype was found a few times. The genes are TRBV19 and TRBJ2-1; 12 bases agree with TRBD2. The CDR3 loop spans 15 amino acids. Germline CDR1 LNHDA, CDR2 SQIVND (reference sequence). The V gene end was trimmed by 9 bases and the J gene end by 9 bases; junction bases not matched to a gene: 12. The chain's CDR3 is CASRGLAGWDGEQFF. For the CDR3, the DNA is TGTGCCAGCAGAGGACTAGCGGGATGGGATGGTGAGCAGTTCTTC.

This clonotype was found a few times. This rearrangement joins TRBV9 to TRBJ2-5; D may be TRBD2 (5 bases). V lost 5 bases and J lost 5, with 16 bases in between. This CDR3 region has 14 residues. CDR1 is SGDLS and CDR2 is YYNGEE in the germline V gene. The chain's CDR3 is CASSSRGAEETQYF. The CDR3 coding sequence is TGTGCCAGCAGTTCACGGGGTGCAGAGGAGACCCAGTACTTC.

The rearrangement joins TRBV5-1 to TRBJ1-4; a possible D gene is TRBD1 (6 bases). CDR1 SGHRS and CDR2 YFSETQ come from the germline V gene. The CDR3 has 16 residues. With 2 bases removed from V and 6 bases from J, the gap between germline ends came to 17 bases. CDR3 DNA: TGCGCCAGCAGCTTTAATGGGAACAGGGACCATGAAAAACTGTTTTTT. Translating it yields CASSFNGNRDHEKLFF.

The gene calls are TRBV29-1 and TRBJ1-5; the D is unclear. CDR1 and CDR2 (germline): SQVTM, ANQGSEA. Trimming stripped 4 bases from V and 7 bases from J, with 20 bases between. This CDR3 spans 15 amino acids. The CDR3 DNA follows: TGCAGCGTTGTTCTTACCACTGGCCCCTACCAGCCCCAGCATTTT. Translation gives CSVVLTTGPYQPQHF.

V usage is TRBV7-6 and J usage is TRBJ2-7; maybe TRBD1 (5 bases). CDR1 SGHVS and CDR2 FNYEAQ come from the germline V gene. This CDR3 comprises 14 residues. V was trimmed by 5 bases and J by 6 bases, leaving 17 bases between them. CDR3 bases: TGTGCCAGCAGCCTTGGGGCAGGAACGGCCGAGCAGTACTTC. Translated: CASSLGAGTAEQYF.

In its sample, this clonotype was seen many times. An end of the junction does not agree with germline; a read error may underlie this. CDR3 sequence: CATSDFNYDEQFF. CDR3 sequence (DNA): TGTGCCACCAGTGATTTTAACTACGATGAGCAGTTCTTC. The chain joins TRBV24-1 to TRBJ2-1; D is undetermined. This CDR3 has 13 residues. Germline V gene lookup returns CDR1 KGHDR and CDR2 SFDVKD.

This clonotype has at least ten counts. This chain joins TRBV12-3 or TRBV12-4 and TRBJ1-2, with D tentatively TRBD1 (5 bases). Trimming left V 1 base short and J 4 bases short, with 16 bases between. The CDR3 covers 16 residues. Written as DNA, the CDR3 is TGTGCCAGCAGTTTAGGAGGGGCCAGCTCCTCCTATGGCTACACCTTC. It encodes CASSLGGASSSYGYTF.

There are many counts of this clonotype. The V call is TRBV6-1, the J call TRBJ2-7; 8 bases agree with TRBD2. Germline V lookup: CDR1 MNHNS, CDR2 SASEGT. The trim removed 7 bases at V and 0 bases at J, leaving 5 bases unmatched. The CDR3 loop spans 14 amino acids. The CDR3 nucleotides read TGTGCCAGCATAGCGGGGTGGAGCTCCTACGAGCAGTACTTC. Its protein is CASIAGWSSYEQYF.

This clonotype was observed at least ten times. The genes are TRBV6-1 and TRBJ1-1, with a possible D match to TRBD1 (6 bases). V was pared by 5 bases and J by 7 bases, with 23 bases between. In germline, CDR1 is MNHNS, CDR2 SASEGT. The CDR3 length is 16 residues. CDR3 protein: CASSLTGSGTRSEAFF. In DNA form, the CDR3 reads TGTGCCAGCAGTCTTACAGGGTCCGGGACAAGGAGTGAAGCTTTCTTT.

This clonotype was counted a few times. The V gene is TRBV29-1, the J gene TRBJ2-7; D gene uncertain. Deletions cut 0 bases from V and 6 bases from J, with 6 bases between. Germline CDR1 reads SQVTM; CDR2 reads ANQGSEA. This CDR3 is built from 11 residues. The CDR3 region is CSVEDLSEQYF. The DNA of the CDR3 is TGCAGCGTTGAAGATCTGTCCGAGCAGTACTTC.

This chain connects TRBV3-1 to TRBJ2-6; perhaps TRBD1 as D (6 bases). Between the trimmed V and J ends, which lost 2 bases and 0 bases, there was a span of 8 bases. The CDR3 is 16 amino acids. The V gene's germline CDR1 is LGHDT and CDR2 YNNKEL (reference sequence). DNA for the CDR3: TGTGCCAGCAGCCAAACGACAGGCTCTGGGGCCAACGTCCTGACTTTC. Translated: CASSQTTGSGANVLTF.

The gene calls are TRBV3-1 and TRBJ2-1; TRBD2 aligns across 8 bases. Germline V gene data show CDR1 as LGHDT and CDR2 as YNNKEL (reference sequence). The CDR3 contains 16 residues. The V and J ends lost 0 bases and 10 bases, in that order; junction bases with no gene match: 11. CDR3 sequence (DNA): TGTGCCAGCAGCCAAGACAGCGGGAGTGTCGAGGGGGAGCAGTTCTTC. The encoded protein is CASSQDSGSVEGEQFF.